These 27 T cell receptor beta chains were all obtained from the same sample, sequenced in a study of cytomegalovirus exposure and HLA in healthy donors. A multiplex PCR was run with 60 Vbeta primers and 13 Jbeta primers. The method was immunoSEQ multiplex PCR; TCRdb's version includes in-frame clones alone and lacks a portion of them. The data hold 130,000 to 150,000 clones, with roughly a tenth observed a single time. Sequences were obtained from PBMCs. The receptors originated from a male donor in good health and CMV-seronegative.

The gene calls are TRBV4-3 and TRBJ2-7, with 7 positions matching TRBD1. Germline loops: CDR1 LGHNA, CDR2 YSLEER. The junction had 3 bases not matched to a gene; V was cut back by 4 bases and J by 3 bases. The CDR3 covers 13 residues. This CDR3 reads CASSRTGDYEQYF. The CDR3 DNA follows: TGCGCCAGCAGCCGAACAGGGGACTACGAGCAGTACTTC.

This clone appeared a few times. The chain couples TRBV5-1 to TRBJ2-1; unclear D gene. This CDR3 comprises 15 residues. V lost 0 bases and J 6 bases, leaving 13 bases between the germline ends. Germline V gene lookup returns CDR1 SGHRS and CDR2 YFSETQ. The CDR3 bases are TGCGCCAGCAGCTTGGTCCGGGTTGAAGGCAATGAGCAGTTCTTC. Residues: CASSLVRVEGNEQFF.

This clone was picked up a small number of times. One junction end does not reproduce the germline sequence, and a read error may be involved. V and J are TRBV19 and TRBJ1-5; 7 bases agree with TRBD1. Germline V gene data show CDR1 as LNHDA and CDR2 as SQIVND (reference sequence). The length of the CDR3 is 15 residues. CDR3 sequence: CASSIGQAPNQPQHF. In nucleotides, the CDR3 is TGTGCCAGTAGCATAGGACAGGCACCCAATCAGCCCCAGCATTTT.

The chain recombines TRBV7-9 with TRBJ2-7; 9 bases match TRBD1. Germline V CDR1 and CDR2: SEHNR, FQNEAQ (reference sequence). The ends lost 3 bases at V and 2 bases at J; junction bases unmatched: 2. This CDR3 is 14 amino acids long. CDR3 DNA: TGTGCCAGCAGCTTTGGGACAGGGCCCTACGAGCAGTACTTC. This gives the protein CASSFGTGPYEQYF.

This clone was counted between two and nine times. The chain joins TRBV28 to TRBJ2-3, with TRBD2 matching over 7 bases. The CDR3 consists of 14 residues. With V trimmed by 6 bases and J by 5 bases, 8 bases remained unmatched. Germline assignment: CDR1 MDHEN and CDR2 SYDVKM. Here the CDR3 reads CASSPGTILDTQYF. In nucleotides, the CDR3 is TGTGCCAGCAGCCCCGGGACTATTTTAGATACGCAGTATTTT.

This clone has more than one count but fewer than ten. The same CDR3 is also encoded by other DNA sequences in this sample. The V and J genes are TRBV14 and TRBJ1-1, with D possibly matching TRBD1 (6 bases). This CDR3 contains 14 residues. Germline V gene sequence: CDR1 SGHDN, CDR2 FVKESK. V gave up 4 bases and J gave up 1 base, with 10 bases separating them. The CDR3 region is CASSLQDRNTEAFF. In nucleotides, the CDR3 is TGTGCCAGCAGCCTCCAGGACAGGAACACTGAAGCTTTCTTT.

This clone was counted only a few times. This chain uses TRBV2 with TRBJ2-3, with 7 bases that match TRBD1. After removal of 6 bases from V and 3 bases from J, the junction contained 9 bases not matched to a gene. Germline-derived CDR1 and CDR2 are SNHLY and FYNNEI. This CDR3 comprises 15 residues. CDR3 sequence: CASRTPGQKTDTQYF. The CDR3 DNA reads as TGTGCCAGCAGGACCCCGGGACAGAAAACAGATACGCAGTATTTT.

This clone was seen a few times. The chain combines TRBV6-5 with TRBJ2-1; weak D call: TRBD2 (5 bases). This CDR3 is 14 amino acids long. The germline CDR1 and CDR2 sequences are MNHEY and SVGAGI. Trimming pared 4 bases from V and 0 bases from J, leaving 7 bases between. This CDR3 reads CASSSGYSYNEQFF. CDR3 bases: TGTGCCAGCAGTTCGGGATACTCCTACAATGAGCAGTTCTTC.

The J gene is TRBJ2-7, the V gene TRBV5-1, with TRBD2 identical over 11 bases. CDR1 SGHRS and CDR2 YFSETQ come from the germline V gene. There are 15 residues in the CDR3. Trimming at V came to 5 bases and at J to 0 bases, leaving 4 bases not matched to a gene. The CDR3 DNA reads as TGCGCCAGCAGAGGGGGACTAGCGGACTCCTACGAGCAGTACTTC. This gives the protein CASRGGLADSYEQYF.

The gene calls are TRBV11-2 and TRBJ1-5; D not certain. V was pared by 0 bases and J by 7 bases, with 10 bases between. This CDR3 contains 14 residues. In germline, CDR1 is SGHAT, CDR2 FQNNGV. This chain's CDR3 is CASSLDGGHQPQHF. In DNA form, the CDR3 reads TGTGCCAGCAGCTTAGATGGCGGGCACCAGCCCCAGCATTTT. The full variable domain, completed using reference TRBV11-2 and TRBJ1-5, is EAGVAQSPRYKIIEKRQSVAFWCNPISGHATLYWYQQILGQGPKLLIQFQNNGVVDDSQLPKDRFSAERLKGVDSTLKIQPAKLEDSAVYLCASSLDGGHQPQHFGDGTRLSIL.

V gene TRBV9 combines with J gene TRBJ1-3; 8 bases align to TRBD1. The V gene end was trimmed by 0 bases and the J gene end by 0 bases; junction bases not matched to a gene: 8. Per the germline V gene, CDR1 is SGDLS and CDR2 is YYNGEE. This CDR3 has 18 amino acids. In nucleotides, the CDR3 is TGTGCCAGCAGCGTAGAAGGGGGACAGGCTCTCTCTGGAAACACCATATATTTT. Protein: CASSVEGGQALSGNTIYF.

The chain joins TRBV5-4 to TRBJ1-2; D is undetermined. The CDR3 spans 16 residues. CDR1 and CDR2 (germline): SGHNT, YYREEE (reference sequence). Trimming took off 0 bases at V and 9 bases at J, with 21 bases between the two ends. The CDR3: CASSLEGRQAGYSYTF. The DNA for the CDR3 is TGTGCCAGCAGCTTGGAAGGCAGGCAGGCAGGTTATAGCTACACCTTC.

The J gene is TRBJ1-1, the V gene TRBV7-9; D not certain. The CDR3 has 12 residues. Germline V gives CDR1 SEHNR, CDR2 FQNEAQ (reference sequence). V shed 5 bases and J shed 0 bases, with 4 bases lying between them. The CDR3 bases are TGTGCCAGCAGCCGGGTGAACACTGAAGCTTTCTTT. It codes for CASSRVNTEAFF. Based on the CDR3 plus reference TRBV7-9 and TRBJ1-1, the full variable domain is DTGVSQNPRHKITKRGQNVTFRCDPISEHNRLYWYRQTLGQGPEFLTYFQNEAQLEKSRLLSDRFSAERPKGSFSTLEIQRTEQGDSAMYLCASSRVNTEAFFGQGTRLTVV.

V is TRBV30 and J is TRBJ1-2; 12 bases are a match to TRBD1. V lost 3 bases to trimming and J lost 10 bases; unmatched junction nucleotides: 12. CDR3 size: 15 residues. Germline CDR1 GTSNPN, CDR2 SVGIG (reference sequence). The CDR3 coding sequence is TGTGCCTGGAGCCCACGGGGACAGGGGGCAGTGGACTACACCTTC. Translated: CAWSPRGQGAVDYTF.

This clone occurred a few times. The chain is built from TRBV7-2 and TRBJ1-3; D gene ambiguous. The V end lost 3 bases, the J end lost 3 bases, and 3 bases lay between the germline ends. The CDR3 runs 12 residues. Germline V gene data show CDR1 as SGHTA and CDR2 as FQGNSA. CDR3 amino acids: CASSLYGNTIYF. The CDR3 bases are TGTGCCAGCAGCTTGTATGGAAACACCATATATTTT.

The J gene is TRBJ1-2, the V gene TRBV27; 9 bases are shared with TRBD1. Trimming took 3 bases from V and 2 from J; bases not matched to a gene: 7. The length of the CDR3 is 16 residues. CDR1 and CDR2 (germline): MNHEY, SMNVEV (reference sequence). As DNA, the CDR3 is TGTGCCAGCAGTTTCCACGGGACAGGGCGAAACTATGGCTACACCTTC. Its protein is CASSFHGTGRNYGYTF.

DNA for the CDR3: TGTGCCAGCAGGAGATACAGGGGTGACACCGGGGAGCTGTTTTTT. This encodes CASRRYRGDTGELFF. J is TRBJ2-2 and V is TRBV6-5; 7 nucleotides match TRBD1. Germline V gives CDR1 MNHEY, CDR2 SVGAGI. This CDR3 comprises 15 residues. V was clipped by 6 bases and J by 3 bases; unmatched bases: 7.

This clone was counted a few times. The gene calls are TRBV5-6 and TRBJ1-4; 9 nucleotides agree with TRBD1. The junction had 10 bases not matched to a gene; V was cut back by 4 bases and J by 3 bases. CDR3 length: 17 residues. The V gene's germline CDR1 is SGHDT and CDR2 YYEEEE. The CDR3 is CASSLGTGTGANEKLFF. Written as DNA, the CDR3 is TGTGCCAGCAGCCTGGGGACAGGGACGGGAGCTAATGAAAAACTGTTTTTT.

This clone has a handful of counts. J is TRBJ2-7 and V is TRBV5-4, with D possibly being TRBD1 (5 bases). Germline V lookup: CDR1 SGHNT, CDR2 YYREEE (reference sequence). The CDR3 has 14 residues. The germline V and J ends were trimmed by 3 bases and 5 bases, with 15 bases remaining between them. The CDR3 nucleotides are TGTGCCAGCAGCTCTGCGCTGACCAGGGACGAGCAGTACTTC. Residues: CASSSALTRDEQYF.

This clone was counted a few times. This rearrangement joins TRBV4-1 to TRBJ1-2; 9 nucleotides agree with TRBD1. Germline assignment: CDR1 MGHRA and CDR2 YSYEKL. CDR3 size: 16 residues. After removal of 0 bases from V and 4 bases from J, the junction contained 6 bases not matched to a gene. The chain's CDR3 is CASSQEPGQGIYGYTF. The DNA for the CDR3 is TGCGCCAGCAGCCAAGAGCCGGGACAGGGCATCTATGGCTACACCTTC.

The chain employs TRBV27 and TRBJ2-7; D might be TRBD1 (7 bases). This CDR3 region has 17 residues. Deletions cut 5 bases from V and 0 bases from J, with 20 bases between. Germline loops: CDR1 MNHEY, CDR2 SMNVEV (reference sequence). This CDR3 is CASSRLEGAFLSYEQYF. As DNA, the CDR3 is TGTGCCAGCAGTCGACTGGAGGGGGCGTTCCTCTCCTACGAGCAGTACTTC.

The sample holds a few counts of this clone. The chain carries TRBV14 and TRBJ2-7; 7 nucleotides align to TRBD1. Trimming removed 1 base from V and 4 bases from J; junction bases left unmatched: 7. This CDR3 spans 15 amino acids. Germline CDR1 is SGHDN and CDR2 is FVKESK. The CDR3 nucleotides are TGTGCCAGCAGCCAAGTGGGACAGCTTACTTACGAGCAGTACTTC. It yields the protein CASSQVGQLTYEQYF.

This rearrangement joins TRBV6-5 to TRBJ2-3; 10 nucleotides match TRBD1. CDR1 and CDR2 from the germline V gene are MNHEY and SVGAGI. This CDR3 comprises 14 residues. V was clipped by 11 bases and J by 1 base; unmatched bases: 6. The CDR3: CAPRQGAGTDTQYF. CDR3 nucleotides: TGTGCCCCCCGACAGGGGGCGGGCACAGATACGCAGTATTTT.

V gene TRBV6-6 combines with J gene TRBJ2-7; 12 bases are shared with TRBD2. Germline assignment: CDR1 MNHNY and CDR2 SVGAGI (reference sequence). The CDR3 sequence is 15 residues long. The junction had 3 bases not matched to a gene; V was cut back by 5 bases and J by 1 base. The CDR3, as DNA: TGTGCCAGCAGTCACGGACTAGCGGGATCCTACGAGCAGTACTTC. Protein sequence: CASSHGLAGSYEQYF.

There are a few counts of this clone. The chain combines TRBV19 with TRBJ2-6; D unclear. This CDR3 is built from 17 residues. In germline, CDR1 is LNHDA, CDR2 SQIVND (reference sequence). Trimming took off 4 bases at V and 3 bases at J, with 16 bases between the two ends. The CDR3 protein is CASSTRGTFYGANVLTF. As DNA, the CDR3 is TGTGCCAGTAGTACCCGAGGAACCTTTTATGGGGCCAACGTCCTGACTTTC. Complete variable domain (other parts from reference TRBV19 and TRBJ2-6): DGGITQSPKYLFRKEGQNVTLSCEQNLNHDAMYWYRQDPGQGLRLIYYSQIVNDFQKGDIAEGYSVSREKKESFPLTVTSAQKNPTAFYLCASSTRGTFYGANVLTFGAGSRLTVL.

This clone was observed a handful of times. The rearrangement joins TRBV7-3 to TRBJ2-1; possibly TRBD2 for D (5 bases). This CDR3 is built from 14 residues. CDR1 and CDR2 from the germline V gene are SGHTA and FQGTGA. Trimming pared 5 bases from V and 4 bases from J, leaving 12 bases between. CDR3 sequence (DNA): TGTGCCAGCAGCCCCAGTTCGGGGTACAATGAGCAGTTCTTC. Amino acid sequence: CASSPSSGYNEQFF.

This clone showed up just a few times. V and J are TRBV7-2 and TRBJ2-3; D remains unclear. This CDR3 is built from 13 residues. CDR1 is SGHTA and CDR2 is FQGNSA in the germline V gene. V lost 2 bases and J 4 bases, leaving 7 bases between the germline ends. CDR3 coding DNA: TGTGCCAGCAGCTTAATAATCGCAGATACGCAGTATTTT. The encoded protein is CASSLIIADTQYF.